The 24 T cell receptor beta chains in this list originate from one sample, sequenced in a study of shared clonotypes between healthy human individuals. Generated by immunoSEQ multiplex PCR, the TCRdb table keeps only in-frame clones and is missing some. Among about 1 million clones listed, 65% to 75% were seen once. Sequenced input: memory CD4+ T cells sorted from blood. Subset indicated: CD45RA-negative fraction. The receptor source for this set is a man younger than 30 in good health.

The chain recombines TRBV19 with TRBJ1-5, with TRBD1 as a possible D gene (6 bases). There are 16 residues in the CDR3. The V end was cut by 3 bases, the J end by 6 bases, with 18 bases between. Germline V gene lookup returns CDR1 LNHDA and CDR2 SQIVND (reference sequence). In nucleotides, the CDR3 is TGTGCCAGTAGTATGCGGGGGCCCCAAGGGGGTCAGCCCCAGCATTTT. Translation: CASSMRGPQGGQPQHF. The entire variable domain, with the rest obtained from reference TRBV19 and TRBJ1-5, is as follows: DGGITQSPKYLFRKEGQNVTLSCEQNLNHDAMYWYRQDPGQGLRLIYYSQIVNDFQKGDIAEGYSVSREKKESFPLTVTSAQKNPTAFYLCASSMRGPQGGQPQHFGDGTRLSIL.

This chain uses TRBV2 with TRBJ1-5; the D gene is possibly TRBD1 (5 bases). V was clipped by 3 bases and J by 5 bases, with 11 bases between them. The germline gives CDR1 SNHLY, CDR2 FYNNEI. The CDR3 runs 14 residues. Here the CDR3 reads CASSDVAGHQPQHF. For the CDR3, the DNA is TGTGCCAGCAGTGACGTGGCAGGGCATCAGCCCCAGCATTTT.

This clone has only a few counts. The rearrangement links TRBV19 to TRBJ1-6; the D gene is possibly TRBD1 (6 bases). Between the trimmed V and J ends, which lost 5 bases and 9 bases, there was a span of 14 bases. Germline V gene data show CDR1 as LNHDA and CDR2 as SQIVND (reference sequence). The CDR3 has 14 amino acids. CDR3 in DNA: TGTGCCAGTAGTTACCTCACAGGGACTTCACCCCTCCACTTT. Protein product: CASSYLTGTSPLHF.

The chain uses TRBV9 and TRBJ2-3; D is unresolved. The germline V and J ends were trimmed by 0 bases and 1 base, with 9 bases remaining between them. The CDR3 runs 15 residues. Germline loops: CDR1 SGDLS, CDR2 YYNGEE. As DNA, the CDR3 is TGTGCCAGCAGCGTAGGGGCTTTTGGCACAGATACGCAGTATTTT. Amino acid sequence: CASSVGAFGTDTQYF.

The chain links TRBV9 to TRBJ2-2, with TRBD1 as a possible D gene (5 bases). V shed 4 bases and J shed 0 bases, with 13 bases lying between them. Germline values: CDR1 SGDLS, CDR2 YYNGEE. CDR3 length equals 16 residues. This CDR3 is CASSPEQVANTGELFF. CDR3 DNA: TGTGCCAGCAGCCCCGAACAGGTTGCGAACACCGGGGAGCTGTTTTTT.

This clone came up a few times. The sample contains more than one DNA sequence encoding this CDR3. CDR3 sequence: CASSLEAGGPAETQYF. CDR3 DNA sequence: TGCGCCAGCAGCTTGGAAGCGGGGGGGCCGGCAGAGACCCAGTACTTC. The rearrangement uses TRBV5-1 and TRBJ2-5, with 10 bases matching TRBD2. V gave up 0 bases and J gave up 4 bases; unmatched junction bases: 6. Germline CDR1 SGHRS, CDR2 YFSETQ. There are 16 residues in the CDR3.

V is TRBV6-5 and J is TRBJ2-5; TRBD2 matches 9 bases. CDR1 and CDR2 from the germline V gene are MNHEY and SVGAGI. The trim removed 10 bases at V and 5 bases at J, leaving 8 bases unmatched. This CDR3 region has 13 residues. The CDR3 region has the DNA TGTGCCACCCTAACTAGCGGGCGGGAGACCCAGTACTTC. This gives the protein CATLTSGRETQYF.

J is TRBJ1-4 and V is TRBV6-1; D is unclear. Trimming removed 7 bases at V and 6 bases at J, with 15 bases between. Per germline, CDR1 MNHNS and CDR2 SASEGT. CDR3 length: 14 residues. The DNA for the CDR3 is TGTGCCAGCATTTTGAGGGTTGGGGATGAAAAACTGTTTTTT. It translates to CASILRVGDEKLFF.

Points on this clone: One end of the junction fails to match germline, which may point to a read error. The V and J genes are TRBV11-2 and TRBJ2-7; TRBD1 might be the D (6 bases). Germline lookup yields CDR1 SGHAT and CDR2 FQNNGV. This CDR3 contains 15 residues. The CDR3, as DNA: TGTGCCAGCAGCTCGGTAGCAGGGGCCTCCAACGAGCAGTACTTC. The encoded protein is CASSSVAGASNEQYF. The complete variable domain, with remaining parts taken from reference TRBV11-2 and TRBJ2-7, reads EAGVAQSPRYKIIEKRQSVAFWCNPISGHATLYWYQQILGQGPKLLIQFQNNGVVDDSQLPKDRFSAERLKGVDSTLKIQPAKLEDSAVYLCASSSVAGASNEQYFGPGTRLTVT.

The chain joins TRBV7-9 to TRBJ2-2; D may be TRBD1 (6 bases). V lost 2 bases, J lost 4 bases, and 8 bases lay in between. The germline gives CDR1 SEHNR, CDR2 FQNEAQ (reference sequence). The CDR3 has 14 residues. Here the CDR3 reads CASSLLGGTGELFF. The CDR3 nucleotides are TGTGCCAGCAGCTTACTAGGGGGCACCGGGGAGCTGTTTTTT.

V and J are TRBV28 and TRBJ1-5, with D uncertain. The CDR3 loop spans 13 amino acids. The ends were cut back, 4 bases at V and 1 base at J, with 5 bases in the middle. Germline CDR1 MDHEN, CDR2 SYDVKM. CDR3: CASSSPSNQPQHF. CDR3 sequence (DNA): TGTGCCAGCAGTTCACCGAGCAATCAGCCCCAGCATTTT.

The rearrangement joins TRBV5-4 to TRBJ2-2, with D perhaps matching TRBD2 (6 bases). Trimming took off 4 bases at V and 1 base at J, with 11 bases between the two ends. The CDR3 runs to 15 residues. CDR1 is SGHNT, CDR2 YYREEE, per germline (reference sequence). The CDR3 protein is CASSPDYKNTGELFF. The CDR3 nucleotides are TGTGCCAGCAGCCCGGACTACAAGAACACCGGGGAGCTGTTTTTT.

In regard to this clone: The junction shows a germline mismatch at one end, possibly a read error. This chain links TRBV11-2 with TRBJ1-2, with a weak D call TRBD1 (5 bases). There are 12 residues in the CDR3. Germline CDR1 SGHAT, CDR2 FQNNGV. Written as DNA, the CDR3 is TGTGCCAGCAGCTTAGGAGGGATGGGGGTGGCCTTC. This encodes CASSLGGMGVAF.

The chain has TRBV19 and TRBJ2-5; 10 nucleotides match TRBD1. Germline assignment: CDR1 LNHDA and CDR2 SQIVND (reference sequence). V shed 4 bases, J shed 9 bases, and the junction held 8 bases outside the gene matches. This CDR3 has 14 amino acids. The DNA for the CDR3 is TGTGCCAGTAGTACGGGACAGGGGAAGGTTCCCCAGTACTTC. It is translated as CASSTGQGKVPQYF.

V is TRBV14 and J is TRBJ2-1; D not resolved. The CDR3 runs to 15 residues. The V end was cut by 0 bases, the J end by 6 bases, with 12 bases between. Germline V gene data show CDR1 as SGHDN and CDR2 as FVKESK. The CDR3 DNA reads as TGTGCCAGCAGCCAAGATGTTGCTAGTTTCAATGAGCAGTTCTTC. It codes for CASSQDVASFNEQFF.

Ten or more counts support this clone. The rearrangement links TRBV6-1 to TRBJ1-5, with 10 positions matching TRBD1. The CDR3 extends over 15 amino acids. V trimming: 8 bases; J trimming: 2 bases; junction bases outside the gene matches: 6. Germline CDR1 and CDR2: MNHNS and SASEGT. CDR3 protein: CASLFGQGGNQPQHF. CDR3 DNA sequence: TGTGCCAGCCTTTTCGGACAGGGGGGCAATCAGCCCCAGCATTTT.

V usage is TRBV7-9 and J usage is TRBJ2-6, with TRBD2 as a possible D gene (6 bases). V lost 5 bases, J lost 4 bases, and 15 bases lay in between. Germline CDR1 SEHNR, CDR2 FQNEAQ (reference sequence). The CDR3 totals 16 residues. The CDR3 reads CASSPGKGGGANVLTF. The CDR3 coding sequence is TGTGCCAGCAGCCCCGGGAAGGGAGGAGGGGCCAACGTCCTGACTTTC.

V is TRBV2 and J is TRBJ2-5, with TRBD2 identical over 8 bases. The CDR3 extends over 12 amino acids. Germline V gene sequence: CDR1 SNHLY, CDR2 FYNNEI. J gave up 10 bases and V 5 bases, and 6 bases lay outside the gene matches. The CDR3 DNA is TGTGCCAGCAGTAATAGCGGGGTGGGCCAGTACTTC. Translation: CASSNSGVGQYF.

The chain carries TRBV6-1 and TRBJ2-1; unclear D gene. Germline V gene sequence: CDR1 MNHNS, CDR2 SASEGT. V lost 7 bases, J lost 0 bases, and 13 bases lay in between. This CDR3 has 15 residues. As DNA, the CDR3 is TGTGCCAGCACCAGCCACCCGAGCTCCTACAATGAGCAGTTCTTC. Residues: CASTSHPSSYNEQFF.

The rearrangement uses TRBV27 and TRBJ2-7; 7 bases agree with TRBD1. V dropped 6 bases and J dropped 6; count of bases not matched to a gene: 5. Germline CDR1 and CDR2: MNHEY and SMNVEV (reference sequence). CDR3 length: 12 amino acids. CDR3 bases: TGTGCCAGCAGCAGGGGGTTTGGCGAGCAGTACTTC. It codes for CASSRGFGEQYF.

V is TRBV6-5 and J is TRBJ2-7; possible D gene TRBD2, 5 bases. Looked up from germline, CDR1 is MNHEY and CDR2 is SVGAGI. With 7 bases removed from V and 7 bases from J, the gap between germline ends came to 11 bases. The CDR3 contains 11 residues. CDR3 protein: CASKRKEEQYF. The CDR3 DNA reads TGTGCCAGCAAGCGGAAAGAAGAGCAGTACTTC.

The V gene is TRBV1, the J gene TRBJ2-1. TRBV1 is deemed a pseudogene. This CDR3 region has 17 residues. The CDR3 coding sequence is TGCACCAGCAGCCAAGATTCCGGGACCCCCCTATTAGATGAGCAGTTCTTC. Translating gives CTSSQDSGTPLLDEQFF.

The chain has TRBV4-3 and TRBJ2-1; TRBD1 is a possible D gene (6 bases). This CDR3 comprises 16 residues. CDR1 is LGHNA, CDR2 YSLEER, per germline. V gave up 4 bases and J gave up 2 bases, with 15 bases separating them. CDR3: CASSRWTDATYNEQFF. In nucleotides, the CDR3 is TGCGCCAGCAGCCGTTGGACAGACGCCACCTACAATGAGCAGTTCTTC.

CDR3 protein: CSVEEGPDTQYF. CDR3 sequence (DNA): TGCAGCGTTGAAGAGGGGCCAGATACGCAGTATTTT. This chain joins TRBV29-1 and TRBJ2-3; D is possibly TRBD1 (5 bases). Germline V gene lookup returns CDR1 SQVTM and CDR2 ANQGSEA. The V end was cut by 0 bases, the J end by 4 bases, with 5 bases between. This CDR3 contains 12 residues.